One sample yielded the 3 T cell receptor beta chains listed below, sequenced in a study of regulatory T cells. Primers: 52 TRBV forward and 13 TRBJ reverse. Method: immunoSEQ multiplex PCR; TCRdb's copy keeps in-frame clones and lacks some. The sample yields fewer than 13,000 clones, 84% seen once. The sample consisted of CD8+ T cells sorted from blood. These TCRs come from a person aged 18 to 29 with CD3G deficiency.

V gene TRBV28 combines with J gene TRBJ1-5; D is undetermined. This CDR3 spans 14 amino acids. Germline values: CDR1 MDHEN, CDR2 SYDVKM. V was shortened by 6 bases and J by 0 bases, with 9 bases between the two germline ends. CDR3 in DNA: TGTGCCAGCAGGATGCTCAATAGCAATCAGCCCCAGCATTTT. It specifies CASRMLNSNQPQHF.

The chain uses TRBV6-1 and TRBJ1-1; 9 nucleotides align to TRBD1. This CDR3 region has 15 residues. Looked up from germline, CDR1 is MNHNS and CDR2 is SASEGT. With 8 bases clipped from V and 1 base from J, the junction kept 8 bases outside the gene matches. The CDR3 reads CASAGGTGKNTEAFF. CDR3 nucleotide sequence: TGTGCCAGCGCTGGCGGGACAGGGAAGAACACTGAAGCTTTCTTT.

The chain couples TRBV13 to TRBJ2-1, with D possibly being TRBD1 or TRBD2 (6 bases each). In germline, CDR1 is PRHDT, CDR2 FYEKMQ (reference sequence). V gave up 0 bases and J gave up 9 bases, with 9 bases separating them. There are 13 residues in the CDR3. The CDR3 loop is CASSLGGGPEQFF. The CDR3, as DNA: TGTGCCAGCAGCTTAGGTGGGGGGCCTGAGCAGTTCTTC. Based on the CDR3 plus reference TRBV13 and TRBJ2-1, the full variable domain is AAGVIQSPRHLIKEKRETATLKCYPIPRHDTVYWYQQGPGQDPQFLISFYEKMQSDKGSIPDRFSAQQFSDYHSELNMSSLELGDSALYFCASSLGGGPEQFFGPGTRLTVL.